One T cell receptor (beta chain) is described in this entry. Antigen specificity is unknown. This record belongs to a study of cytomegalovirus exposure and HLA in healthy donors. Study conclusions and caveats: The records held CMV serostatus as the only immune exposure information.

The V and J ends lost 1 base and 8 bases, in that order; junction bases with no gene match: 7. Per the germline V gene, CDR1 is SGHNT and CDR2 is YYREEE (reference sequence). The CDR3 runs 15 residues. PCR was performed using 60 Vbeta and 13 Jbeta primers. TCRdb's copy holds only in-frame clones and misses some; the assay was immunoSEQ multiplex PCR. This sample carries some 130,000 clones, around four fifths of them seen once, and the ten largest clones take 1% to 1.5%. The receptor was derived from a male donor in good health and CMV-seropositive. The rearrangement uses TRBV5-4 and TRBJ2-1; 9 bases match TRBD1. The sequenced sample was PBMCs. CDR3 amino acids: CASSLFGQGFDEQFF. DNA of the CDR3: TGTGCCAGCAGCTTGTTTGGACAGGGGTTCGATGAGCAGTTCTTC. Using reference TRBV5-4 and TRBJ2-1 for the parts outside the CDR3, the full variable domain is ETGVTQSPTHLIKTRGQQVTLRCSSQSGHNTVSWYQQALGQGPQFIFQYYREEENGRGNFPPRFSGLQFPNYSSELNVNALELDDSALYLCASSLFGQGFDEQFFGPGTRLTVL.